Below, 29 T cell receptor beta chains from the same sample are listed, as sequenced in a study of T cell repertoires in cytomegalovirus infection. Their cognate antigens are unknown. TCRdb redid the calling of the reads with MiXCR, one entry per CDR3 protein. The repertoire holds approximately 100,000 distinct CDR3 sequences, 42% seen once, with less than 80% in the top ten. Sample: CD8+ T cells from cultured PBMCs, taken from culture after CMV antigen stimulation. These receptors all come from a human donor in good health (CMV status not recorded). Some clones in this sample may be carry-over from other donors' samples.

This clonotype was seen at least ten times. The chain combines TRBV7-8 with TRBJ2-1, with a tentative D call TRBD2 (7 bases). Trimming took off 1 base at V and 3 bases at J, with 13 bases between the two ends. Germline CDR1 and CDR2: SGHVS and FQNEAQ. The CDR3 is made up of 16 amino acids. CDR3 loop: CASSLGRGGVYNEQFF. The CDR3 DNA follows: TGTGCCAGCAGCTTAGGGAGGGGGGGGGTCTACAATGAGCAGTTCTTC. Drawing the rest from reference TRBV7-8 and TRBJ2-1, the complete variable domain is GAGVSQSPRYKVAKRGQDVALRCDPISGHVSLFWYQQALGQGPEFLTYFQNEAQLDKSGLPSDRFFAERPEGSVSTLKIQRTQQEDSAVYLCASSLGRGGVYNEQFFGPGTRLTVL.

The rearrangement joins TRBV14 to TRBJ2-3; a possible D gene is TRBD2 (6 bases). The V end lost 1 base, the J end lost 1 base, and 12 bases lay between the germline ends. The CDR3 is 16 residues long. Germline CDR1 SGHDN, CDR2 FVKESK. The CDR3 region has the DNA TGTGCCAGCAGCCAAGGTTCGGGACTTGGCACAGATACGCAGTATTTT. Translation gives CASSQGSGLGTDTQYF. The whole variable domain, filled in from reference TRBV14 and TRBJ2-3, reads EAGVTQFPSHSVIEKGQTVTLRCDPISGHDNLYWYRRVMGKEIKFLLHFVKESKQDESGMPNNRFLAERTGGTYSTLKVQPAELEDSGVYFCASSQGSGLGTDTQYFGPGTRLTVL.

The chain couples TRBV19 to TRBJ1-5; 10 bases map to TRBD1. Germline loops: CDR1 LNHDA, CDR2 SQIVND (reference sequence). CDR3 length equals 16 residues. Germline trimming cut 7 bases from V and 0 bases from J; bases unmatched to any gene: 6. The CDR3 loop is CASIDRDRGSNQPQHF. In DNA form, the CDR3 reads TGTGCCAGTATTGACCGGGACAGGGGTAGCAATCAGCCCCAGCATTTT.

This chain links TRBV6-1 with TRBJ2-3, with TRBD2 identical over 11 bases. J gave up 0 bases and V 6 bases, and 11 bases lay outside the gene matches. The CDR3 loop spans 18 amino acids. Germline V gene sequence: CDR1 MNHNS, CDR2 SASEGT. The CDR3 DNA sequence: TGTGCCAGCAGGCCTACTAGCGGGGGTACCTCTAGCACAGATACGCAGTATTTT. Its translation is CASRPTSGGTSSTDTQYF.

This clonotype was counted between two and nine times. The gene calls are TRBV7-8 and TRBJ2-7; D unclear. V was trimmed by 1 base and J by 6 bases, leaving 10 bases between them. The CDR3 contains 13 residues. The germline V gene encodes CDR1 SGHVS and CDR2 FQNEAQ. The DNA for the CDR3 is TGTGCCAGCAGCTTAGGGACGATAACCGAGCAGTACTTC. Protein sequence: CASSLGTITEQYF. The whole variable domain, filled in from reference TRBV7-8 and TRBJ2-7, reads GAGVSQSPRYKVAKRGQDVALRCDPISGHVSLFWYQQALGQGPEFLTYFQNEAQLDKSGLPSDRFFAERPEGSVSTLKIQRTQQEDSAVYLCASSLGTITEQYFGPGTRLTVT.

This clonotype was seen ten or more times. The CDR3 reads CASSLEGGGHYNEQFF. The CDR3 coding sequence is TGTGCCAGCAGCTTAGAAGGCGGGGGACACTACAATGAGCAGTTCTTC. The chain carries TRBV7-2 and TRBJ2-1; TRBD2 might be the D (7 bases). The CDR3 runs to 16 residues. CDR1 and CDR2 (germline): SGHTA, FQGNSA. V dropped 1 base and J dropped 3 bases, with 13 bases sitting between them.

This clonotype was counted between two and nine times. The gene calls are TRBV6-5 and TRBJ2-7; no clear D gene. CDR1 and CDR2 from the germline V gene are MNHEY and SVGAGI. The V end lost 5 bases, the J end lost 5 bases, and 10 bases lay between the germline ends. CDR3 length: 12 residues. CDR3: CASSPDGDEQYF. The CDR3 DNA sequence: TGTGCCAGCAGTCCGGACGGAGACGAGCAGTACTTC.

This clonotype has more than one count but fewer than ten. This rearrangement joins TRBV19 to TRBJ2-7; D not certain. This CDR3 is 12 amino acids long. Trimming removed 11 bases at V and 2 bases at J, with 13 bases between. Germline-derived CDR1 and CDR2 are LNHDA and SQIVND (reference sequence). CDR3 sequence reads: CALLCQTYEQYF. Here the CDR3 DNA reads TGTGCCCTCCTCTGTCAGACCTACGAGCAGTACTTC.

V usage is TRBV7-9 and J usage is TRBJ2-1, with TRBD2 matching 7 bases. The CDR3 runs to 14 residues. The germline V gene has CDR1 SEHNR and CDR2 FQNEAQ (reference sequence). With 4 bases clipped from V and 10 bases from J, the junction kept 10 bases outside the gene matches. As DNA, the CDR3 is TGTGCCAGCAGCTCCGGGACGGACGGGGGGGAGCAGTTCTTC. As protein: CASSSGTDGGEQFF.

This rearrangement joins TRBV19 to TRBJ1-1; TRBD1 is a possible D gene (5 bases). The CDR3 loop spans 15 amino acids. The germline gives CDR1 LNHDA, CDR2 SQIVND (reference sequence). Trimming cost V 5 bases and J 5 bases, with 18 bases left between them. CDR3 bases: TGTGCCAGTAGTCCCGAAGACAGCCGGGCGACTGAAGCTTTCTTT. As protein: CASSPEDSRATEAFF.

V and J are TRBV19 and TRBJ1-1, with 8 bases identical to TRBD1. CDR3 size: 14 residues. CDR1 and CDR2 from the germline V gene are LNHDA and SQIVND (reference sequence). The V segment lost 4 bases and the J segment 4 bases; nucleotides outside the gene matches: 5. The CDR3 coding sequence is TGTGCCAGTAGTACACAGGGGGTAGCCACTGAAGCTTTCTTT. Protein product: CASSTQGVATEAFF.

The chain recombines TRBV12-3 or TRBV12-4 with TRBJ2-7; D is possibly TRBD1 (5 bases). This CDR3 has 14 residues. V lost 6 bases, J lost 4 bases, and 16 bases lay in between. The CDR3 loop reads CASSDSGPRYEQYF. The CDR3 DNA is TGTGCCAGCAGCGACAGTGGCCCACGATACGAGCAGTACTTC.

This clonotype occurred a few times. The V and J genes are TRBV7-7 and TRBJ2-1; 7 nucleotides match TRBD2. CDR1 is SSHAT, CDR2 FNYEAQ, per germline (reference sequence). With 5 bases clipped from V and 8 bases from J, the junction kept 12 bases outside the gene matches. The CDR3 contains 15 residues. CDR3 in amino acids: CASSPSRRGWDEQFF. The CDR3 DNA reads as TGTGCCAGCAGCCCCAGCCGGCGGGGGTGGGATGAGCAGTTCTTC.

This clonotype was detected a few times. The rearrangement uses TRBV5-1 and TRBJ2-3; no firm D call. This CDR3 contains 15 residues. The V gene's germline CDR1 is SGHRS and CDR2 YFSETQ. Trimming took off 0 bases at V and 2 bases at J, with 10 bases between the two ends. The CDR3 region is CASSLAVGSTDTQYF. The CDR3 DNA follows: TGCGCCAGCAGCTTGGCCGTAGGTTCCACAGATACGCAGTATTTT.

This clonotype was detected a few times. The rearrangement links TRBV7-6 to TRBJ1-1, with D hard to call. Trimming pared 1 base from V and 8 bases from J, leaving 8 bases between. CDR1 is SGHVS and CDR2 is FNYEAQ in the germline V gene. The CDR3 runs 12 residues. The CDR3 bases are TGTGCCAGCAGCTTAGGCAGGAACGAAGCTTTCTTT. Amino acids: CASSLGRNEAFF.

This clonotype was counted between two and nine times. The chain recombines TRBV6-6 with TRBJ2-5; D gene uncertain. The CDR3 is made up of 11 amino acids. V was trimmed by 7 bases and J by 4 bases, leaving 7 bases between them. The germline V gene encodes CDR1 MNHNY and CDR2 SVGAGI (reference sequence). For the CDR3, the DNA is TGTGCCAGCACCAGAGGAGAGACCCAGTACTTC. Translation gives CASTRGETQYF.

The chain is built from TRBV2 and TRBJ1-1, with 8 bases lining up with TRBD1. Losses at the gene ends were 2 bases for V and 0 bases for J; bases not matched to a gene: 11. Germline CDR1 reads SNHLY; CDR2 reads FYNNEI. The CDR3 contains 18 residues. The DNA of the CDR3 is TGTGCCAGCAGTGAAAATCTTTGGCAGGGGGCGTTGAACACTGAAGCTTTCTTT. It specifies CASSENLWQGALNTEAFF.

This clonotype was seen a single time. CDR3 sequence (DNA): TGCGCCAGCAGCCAAGGGGGCTCCTACAATGAGCAGTTCTTC. The encoded protein is CASSQGGSYNEQFF. This chain joins TRBV4-1 and TRBJ2-1; D ambiguous. V gave up 1 base and J gave up 0 bases, with 4 bases separating them. The V gene's germline CDR1 is MGHRA and CDR2 YSYEKL. This CDR3 has 14 amino acids.

The rearrangement uses TRBV4-1 and TRBJ2-2; D might be TRBD1 or TRBD2, each matching 5 bases. This CDR3 spans 16 amino acids. Germline CDR1 MGHRA, CDR2 YSYEKL. Trimming left V 4 bases short and J 2 bases short, with 14 bases between. Here the CDR3 reads CASSPPLGDNTGELFF. CDR3 bases: TGCGCCAGCAGCCCGCCTTTGGGGGATAACACCGGGGAGCTGTTTTTT.

The chain combines TRBV19 with TRBJ2-5; D gene ambiguous. The CDR3 has 12 amino acids. V lost 2 bases, J lost 7 bases, and 8 bases lay in between. Germline V gene sequence: CDR1 LNHDA, CDR2 SQIVND (reference sequence). The DNA for the CDR3 is TGTGCCAGTAGTATACCCCATGGGACCCAGTACTTC. Its translation: CASSIPHGTQYF.

The V gene is TRBV4-1, the J gene TRBJ2-7, with D uncertain. Germline lookup yields CDR1 MGHRA and CDR2 YSYEKL. V lost 2 bases to trimming and J lost 3 bases, with 11 bases between them. The CDR3 loop spans 14 amino acids. For the CDR3, the DNA is TGCGCCAGCAGCCAATCTCCACACATCTACGAGCAGTACTTC. This gives the protein CASSQSPHIYEQYF.

This chain connects TRBV28 to TRBJ2-2; D may be TRBD1 or TRBD2 (5 bases each). The CDR3 totals 14 residues. V lost 5 bases, J lost 7 bases, and 14 bases lay in between. In germline, CDR1 is MDHEN, CDR2 SYDVKM. Here the CDR3 DNA reads TGTGCCAGCAGTCCCCCATGGGGGTACGGGGAGCTGTTTTTT. Its protein is CASSPPWGYGELFF.

The genes are TRBV7-2 and TRBJ2-7, with 7 bases fitting TRBD2. This CDR3 comprises 15 residues. After removal of 5 bases from V and 3 bases from J, the junction contained 10 bases not matched to a gene. Germline V gene lookup returns CDR1 SGHTA and CDR2 FQGNSA. CDR3 loop: CASSPLANPIYEQYF. The CDR3 bases are TGTGCCAGCAGCCCACTAGCGAACCCAATCTACGAGCAGTACTTC. Together with reference TRBV7-2 and TRBJ2-7, the CDR3 gives the full variable domain: GAGVSQSPSNKVTEKGKDVELRCDPISGHTALYWYRQSLGQGLEFLIYFQGNSAPDKSGLPSDRFSAERTGGSVSTLTIQRTQQEDSAVYLCASSPLANPIYEQYFGPGTRLTVT.

This clonotype was picked up many times. This rearrangement joins TRBV20-1 to TRBJ2-1; D might be TRBD2 (5 bases). Trimming cost V 7 bases and J 6 bases, with 10 bases left between them. CDR3 length: 11 residues. Germline-derived CDR1 and CDR2 are DFQATT and SNEGSKA (reference sequence). The CDR3 nucleotides read TGCAGTGGGACTGTTACCAATGAGCAGTTCTTC. Translating it yields CSGTVTNEQFF.

This rearrangement joins TRBV7-3 to TRBJ2-1, with TRBD2 identical over 9 bases. After removal of 3 bases from V and 5 bases from J, the junction contained 5 bases not matched to a gene. CDR1 SGHTA and CDR2 FQGTGA come from the germline V gene. This CDR3 has 15 amino acids. CDR3 loop: CASSFAGGPNNEQFF. As DNA, the CDR3 is TGTGCCAGCAGCTTTGCGGGGGGGCCTAACAATGAGCAGTTCTTC. The full variable domain, with the rest looked up from reference TRBV7-3 and TRBJ2-1, is GAGVSQTPSNKVTEKGKYVELRCDPISGHTALYWYRQSLGQGPEFLIYFQGTGAADDSGLPNDRFFAVRPEGSVSTLKIQRTERGDSAVYLCASSFAGGPNNEQFFGPGTRLTVL.

V usage is TRBV7-9 and J usage is TRBJ2-2; 9 bases align to TRBD2. The CDR3 is made up of 16 amino acids. J gave up 6 bases and V 3 bases, and 8 bases lay outside the gene matches. In germline, CDR1 is SEHNR, CDR2 FQNEAQ (reference sequence). The CDR3 sequence is CASSFEGLAEAGELFF. CDR3 DNA sequence: TGTGCCAGCAGCTTCGAGGGACTAGCAGAGGCCGGGGAGCTGTTTTTT. Using reference TRBV7-9 and TRBJ2-2 for the parts outside the CDR3, the full variable domain is DTGVSQNPRHKITKRGQNVTFRCDPISEHNRLYWYRQTLGQGPEFLTYFQNEAQLEKSRLLSDRFSAERPKGSFSTLEIQRTEQGDSAMYLCASSFEGLAEAGELFFGEGSRLTVL.

The genes are TRBV7-3 and TRBJ2-1; TRBD2 matches at 9 bases. There are 16 residues in the CDR3. The germline gives CDR1 SGHTA, CDR2 FQGTGA. J gave up 8 bases and V 3 bases, and 11 bases lay outside the gene matches. CDR3 sequence reads: CASSFIQASGVHEQFF. The DNA for the CDR3 is TGTGCCAGCAGCTTTATTCAGGCTAGCGGGGTACATGAGCAGTTCTTC.

V is TRBV7-8 and J is TRBJ2-7; TRBD1 matches at 7 bases. This CDR3 is built from 14 residues. Germline V gene data show CDR1 as SGHVS and CDR2 as FQNEAQ. The V segment lost 0 bases and the J segment 5 bases; nucleotides outside the gene matches: 4. The CDR3 protein is CASSLARGLDEQYF. CDR3 nucleotides: TGTGCCAGCAGCTTAGCTAGGGGGCTGGACGAGCAGTACTTC.

This clonotype occurred a few times. V is TRBV7-4 and J is TRBJ1-6; D uncertain. Trimming removed 1 base at V and 3 bases at J, with 7 bases between. The CDR3 spans 15 residues. The germline CDR1 and CDR2 sequences are SGHVT and SQSDAQ. The CDR3 DNA follows: TGTGCCAGCAGCTTAGGGGGTCTCTATAATTCACCCCTCCACTTT. It is translated as CASSLGGLYNSPLHF.